The 5 T cell receptor beta chains presented below share a single source sample, sequenced in a study of blood T cell repertoires in COVID-19. TCRdb keeps only in-frame clones here, not all; method: immunoSEQ multiplex PCR. The sample includes nearly 200,000 clones, over 80% of them seen just once. Sequences were obtained from peripheral blood. The receptor source for this set is a man between 60 and 75 years old with COVID-19, enrolled during active disease.

This clone showed up just once. This rearrangement joins TRBV2 to TRBJ1-4; possible D gene TRBD1, 6 bases. The CDR3 extends over 15 amino acids. Between the trimmed V and J ends, which lost 6 bases and 4 bases, there was a span of 15 bases. CDR1 and CDR2 from the germline V gene are SNHLY and FYNNEI. The CDR3 DNA sequence: TGTGCCAGCAGGACCGTTGGACAGCTTAATGAAAAACTGTTTTTT. As protein: CASRTVGQLNEKLFF.

This rearrangement joins TRBV5-6 to TRBJ2-5, with 7 bases identical to TRBD1. Trimming at V came to 2 bases and at J to 9 bases, leaving 7 bases not matched to a gene. CDR3 size: 13 residues. Germline lookup yields CDR1 SGHDT and CDR2 YYEEEE. CDR3 residues: CASSFGTEGAQYF. In DNA form, the CDR3 reads TGTGCCAGCAGCTTTGGGACAGAAGGGGCCCAGTACTTC.

The chain couples TRBV27 to TRBJ2-2, with D possibly TRBD1 on 5 matching bases. Deletions cut 0 bases from V and 0 bases from J, with 11 bases between. Germline-derived CDR1 and CDR2 are MNHEY and SMNVEV (reference sequence). The CDR3 runs to 17 residues. CDR3 protein: CASSLSWAGPNTGELFF. CDR3 DNA sequence: TGTGCCAGCAGTTTATCGTGGGCAGGGCCGAACACCGGGGAGCTGTTTTTT.

J is TRBJ1-5 and V is TRBV18; possibly TRBD1 for D (6 bases). The CDR3 totals 16 residues. V lost 0 bases and J 3 bases, leaving 12 bases between the germline ends. The V gene's germline CDR1 is KGHSH and CDR2 LQKENI. CDR3 DNA: TGTGCCAGCTCACCACCGGGAGGGGGACTCAATCAGCCCCAGCATTTT. The encoded protein is CASSPPGGGLNQPQHF.

The chain is built from TRBV18 and TRBJ2-7, with D unclear. V lost 0 bases and J 2 bases, leaving 8 bases between the germline ends. Germline-derived CDR1 and CDR2 are KGHSH and LQKENI. The CDR3 covers 14 residues. CDR3 in amino acids: CASSPPHRTYEQYF. CDR3 DNA sequence: TGTGCCAGCTCACCACCTCACAGAACCTACGAGCAGTACTTC.